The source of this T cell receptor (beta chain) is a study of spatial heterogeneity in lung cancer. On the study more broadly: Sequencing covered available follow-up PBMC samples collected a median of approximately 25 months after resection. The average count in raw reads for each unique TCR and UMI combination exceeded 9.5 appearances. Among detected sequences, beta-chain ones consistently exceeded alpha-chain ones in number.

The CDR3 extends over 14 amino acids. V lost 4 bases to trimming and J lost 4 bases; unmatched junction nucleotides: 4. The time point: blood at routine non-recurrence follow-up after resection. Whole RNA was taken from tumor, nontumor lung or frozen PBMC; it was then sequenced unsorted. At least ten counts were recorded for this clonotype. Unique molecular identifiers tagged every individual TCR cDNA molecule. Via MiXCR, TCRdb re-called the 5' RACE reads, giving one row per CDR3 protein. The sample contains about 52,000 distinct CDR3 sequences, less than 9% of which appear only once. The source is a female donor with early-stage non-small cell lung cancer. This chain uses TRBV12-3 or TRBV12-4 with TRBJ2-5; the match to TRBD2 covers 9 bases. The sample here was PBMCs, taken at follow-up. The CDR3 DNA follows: TGTGCCAGCAGTTCCGCGGGGGGGCCAGAGACCCAGTACTTC. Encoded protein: CASSSAGGPETQYF.